This T cell receptor beta chain was captured in a study of blood T cell repertoires in COVID-19. Study details: Specimens from acute and convalescent COVID-19 originated in the United States, Italy and Spain.

In the original workflow: Estimates of nucleated cell counts were drawn from the amplification of reference gene primers. Clones were sequenced by immunoSEQ multiplex PCR, and TCRdb holds only the in-frame ones, with some missing. The V and J calls and clone size are taken from that table; D and trimming were inferred from the DNA. The sample holds 100,000 to 150,000 clones, roughly 72% seen once. There are 14 residues in the CDR3. Trimming cost V 3 bases and J 8 bases; bases outside gene matches: 4. Germline CDR1 reads SEHNR; CDR2 reads FQNEAQ (reference sequence). The gene calls are TRBV7-9 and TRBJ1-2; 12 bases are shared with TRBD1. Source material: peripheral blood. The TCR sequence derives from a man in his fifties or sixties with acute or convalescent COVID-19. The CDR3 loop is CASSLGQGAQGYTF. The DNA for the CDR3 is TGTGCCAGCAGCTTGGGACAGGGGGCGCAAGGCTACACCTTC.